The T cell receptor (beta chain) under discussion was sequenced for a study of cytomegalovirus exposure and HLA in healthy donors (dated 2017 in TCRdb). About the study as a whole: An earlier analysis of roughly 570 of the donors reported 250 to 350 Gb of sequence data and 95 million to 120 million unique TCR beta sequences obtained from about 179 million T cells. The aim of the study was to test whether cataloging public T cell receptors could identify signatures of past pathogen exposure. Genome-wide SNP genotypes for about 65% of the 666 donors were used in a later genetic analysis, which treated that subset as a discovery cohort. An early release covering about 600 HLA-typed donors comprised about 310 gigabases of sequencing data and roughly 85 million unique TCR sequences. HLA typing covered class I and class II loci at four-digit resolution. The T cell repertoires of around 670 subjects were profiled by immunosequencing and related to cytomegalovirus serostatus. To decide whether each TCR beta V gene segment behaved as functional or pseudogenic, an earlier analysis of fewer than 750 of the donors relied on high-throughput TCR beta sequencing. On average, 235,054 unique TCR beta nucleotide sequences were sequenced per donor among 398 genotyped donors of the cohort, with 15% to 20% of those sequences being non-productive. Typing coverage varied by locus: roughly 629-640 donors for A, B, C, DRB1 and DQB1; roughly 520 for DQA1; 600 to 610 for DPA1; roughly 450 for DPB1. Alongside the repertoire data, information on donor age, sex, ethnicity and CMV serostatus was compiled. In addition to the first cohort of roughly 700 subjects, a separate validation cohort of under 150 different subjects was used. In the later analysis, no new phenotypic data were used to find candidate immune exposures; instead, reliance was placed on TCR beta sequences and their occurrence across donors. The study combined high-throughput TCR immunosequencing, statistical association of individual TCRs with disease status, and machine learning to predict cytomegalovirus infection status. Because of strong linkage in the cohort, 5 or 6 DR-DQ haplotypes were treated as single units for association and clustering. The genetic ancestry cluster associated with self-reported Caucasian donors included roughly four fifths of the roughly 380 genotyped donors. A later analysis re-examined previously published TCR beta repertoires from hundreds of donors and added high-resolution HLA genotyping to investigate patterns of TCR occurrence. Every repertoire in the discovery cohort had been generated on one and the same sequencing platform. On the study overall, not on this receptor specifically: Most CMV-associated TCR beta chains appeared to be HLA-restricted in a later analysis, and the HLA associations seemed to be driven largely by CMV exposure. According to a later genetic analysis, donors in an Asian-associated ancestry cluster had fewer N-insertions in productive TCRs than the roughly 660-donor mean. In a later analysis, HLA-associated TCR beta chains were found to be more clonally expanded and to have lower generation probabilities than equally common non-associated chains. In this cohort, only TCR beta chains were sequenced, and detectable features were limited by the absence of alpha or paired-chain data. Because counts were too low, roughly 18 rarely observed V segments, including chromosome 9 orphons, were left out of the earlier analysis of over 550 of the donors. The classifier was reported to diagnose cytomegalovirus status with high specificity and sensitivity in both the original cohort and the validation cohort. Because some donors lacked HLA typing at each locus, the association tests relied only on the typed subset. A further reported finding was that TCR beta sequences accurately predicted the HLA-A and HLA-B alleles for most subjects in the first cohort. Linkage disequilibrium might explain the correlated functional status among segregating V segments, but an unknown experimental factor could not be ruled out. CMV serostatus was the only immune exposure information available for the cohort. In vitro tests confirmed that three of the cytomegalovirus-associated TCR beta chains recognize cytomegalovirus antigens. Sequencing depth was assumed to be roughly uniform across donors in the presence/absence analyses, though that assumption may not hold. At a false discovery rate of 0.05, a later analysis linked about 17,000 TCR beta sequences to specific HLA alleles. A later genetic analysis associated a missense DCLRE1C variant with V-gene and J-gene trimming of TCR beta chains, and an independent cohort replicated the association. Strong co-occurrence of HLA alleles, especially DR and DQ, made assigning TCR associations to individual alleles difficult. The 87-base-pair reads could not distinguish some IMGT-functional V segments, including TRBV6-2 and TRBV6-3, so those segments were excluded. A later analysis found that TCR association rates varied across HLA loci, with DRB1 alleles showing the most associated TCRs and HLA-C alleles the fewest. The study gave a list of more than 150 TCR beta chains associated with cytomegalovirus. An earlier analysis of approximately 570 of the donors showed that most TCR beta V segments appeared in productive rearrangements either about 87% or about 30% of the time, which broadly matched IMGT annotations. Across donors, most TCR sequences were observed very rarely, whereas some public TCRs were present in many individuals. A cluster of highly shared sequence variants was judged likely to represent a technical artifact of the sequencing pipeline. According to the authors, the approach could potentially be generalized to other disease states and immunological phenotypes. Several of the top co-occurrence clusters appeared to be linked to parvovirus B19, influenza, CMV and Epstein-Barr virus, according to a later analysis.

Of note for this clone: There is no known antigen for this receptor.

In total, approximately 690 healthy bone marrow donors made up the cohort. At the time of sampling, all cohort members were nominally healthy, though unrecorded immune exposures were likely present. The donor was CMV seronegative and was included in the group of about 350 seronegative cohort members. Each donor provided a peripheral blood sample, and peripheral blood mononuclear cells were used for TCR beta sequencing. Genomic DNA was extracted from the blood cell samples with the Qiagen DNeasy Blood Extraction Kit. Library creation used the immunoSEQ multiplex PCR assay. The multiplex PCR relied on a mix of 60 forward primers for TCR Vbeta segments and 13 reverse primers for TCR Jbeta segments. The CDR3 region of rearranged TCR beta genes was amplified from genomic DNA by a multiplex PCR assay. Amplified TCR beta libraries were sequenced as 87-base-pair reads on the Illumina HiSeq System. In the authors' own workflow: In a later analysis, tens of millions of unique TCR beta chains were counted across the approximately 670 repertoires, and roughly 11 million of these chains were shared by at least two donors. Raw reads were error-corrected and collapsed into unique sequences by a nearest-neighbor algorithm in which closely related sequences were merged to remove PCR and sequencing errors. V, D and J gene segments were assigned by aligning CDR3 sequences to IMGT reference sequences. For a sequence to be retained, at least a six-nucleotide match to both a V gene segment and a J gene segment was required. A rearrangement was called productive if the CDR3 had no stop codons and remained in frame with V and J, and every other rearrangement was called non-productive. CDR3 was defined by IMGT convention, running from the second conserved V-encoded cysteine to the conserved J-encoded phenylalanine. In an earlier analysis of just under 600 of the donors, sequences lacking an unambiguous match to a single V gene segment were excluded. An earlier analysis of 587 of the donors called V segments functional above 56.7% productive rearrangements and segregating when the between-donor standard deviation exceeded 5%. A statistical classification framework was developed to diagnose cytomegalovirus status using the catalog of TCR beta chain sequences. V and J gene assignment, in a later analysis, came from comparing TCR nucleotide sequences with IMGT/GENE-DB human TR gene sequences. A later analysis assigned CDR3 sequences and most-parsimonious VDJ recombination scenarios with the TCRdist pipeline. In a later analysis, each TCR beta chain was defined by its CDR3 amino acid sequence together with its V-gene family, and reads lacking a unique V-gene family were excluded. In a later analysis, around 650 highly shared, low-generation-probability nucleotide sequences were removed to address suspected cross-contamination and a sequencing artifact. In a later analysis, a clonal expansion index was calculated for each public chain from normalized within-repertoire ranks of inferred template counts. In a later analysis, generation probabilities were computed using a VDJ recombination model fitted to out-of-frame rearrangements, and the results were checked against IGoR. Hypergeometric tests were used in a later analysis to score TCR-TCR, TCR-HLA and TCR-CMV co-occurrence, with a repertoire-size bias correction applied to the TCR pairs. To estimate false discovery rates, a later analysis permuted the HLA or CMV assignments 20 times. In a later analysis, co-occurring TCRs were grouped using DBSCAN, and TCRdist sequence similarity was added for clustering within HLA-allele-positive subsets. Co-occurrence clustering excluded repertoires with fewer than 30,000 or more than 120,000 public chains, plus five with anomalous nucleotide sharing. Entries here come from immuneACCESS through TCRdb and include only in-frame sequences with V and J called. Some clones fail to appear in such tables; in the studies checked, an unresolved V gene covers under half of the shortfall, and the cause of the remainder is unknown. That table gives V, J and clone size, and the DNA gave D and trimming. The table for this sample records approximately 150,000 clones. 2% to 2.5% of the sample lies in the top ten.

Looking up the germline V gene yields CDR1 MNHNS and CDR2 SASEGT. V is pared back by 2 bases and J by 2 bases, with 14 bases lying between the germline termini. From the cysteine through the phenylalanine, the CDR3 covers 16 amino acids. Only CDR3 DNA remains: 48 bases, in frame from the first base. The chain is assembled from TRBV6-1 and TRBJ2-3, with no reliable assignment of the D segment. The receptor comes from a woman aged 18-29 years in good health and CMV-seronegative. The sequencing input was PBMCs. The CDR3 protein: CASSENESPNTDTQYF. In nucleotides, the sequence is TGTGCCAGCAGTGAAAACGAGTCTCCCAACACAGATACGCAGTATTTT.